This T cell receptor (beta chain) was observed in a study of blood T cell repertoires in COVID-19. On the study more broadly: Sources were T cells, B-cell-depleted T cells, or PBMCs; the material itself was cDNA or gDNA.

In the original analysis: Reference gene primers were amplified, and this amplification served to estimate nucleated cell counts. Generated by immunoSEQ multiplex PCR, the TCRdb table keeps only in-frame clones and is missing some. V, J and clone size are taken as reported in that table, and D and trimming were inferred from the DNA itself. The sample contains 220,000 or so clones, just over 85% of which appear only once. The sequencing sample was made of PBMCs or T cells enriched from blood (not recorded which). This TCR was recovered from a woman aged 50 to 60 with acute COVID-19.

The CDR3, as DNA: TGTGCCAGCAGGAACGGCGGGAGGTCCTACAATGAGCAGTTCTTC. It is translated as CASRNGGRSYNEQFF. The chain combines TRBV28 with TRBJ2-1; TRBD2 matches at 8 bases. J was trimmed by 1 base and V by 6 bases; bases with no gene match: 5. This CDR3 has 15 amino acids. In germline, CDR1 is MDHEN, CDR2 SYDVKM.